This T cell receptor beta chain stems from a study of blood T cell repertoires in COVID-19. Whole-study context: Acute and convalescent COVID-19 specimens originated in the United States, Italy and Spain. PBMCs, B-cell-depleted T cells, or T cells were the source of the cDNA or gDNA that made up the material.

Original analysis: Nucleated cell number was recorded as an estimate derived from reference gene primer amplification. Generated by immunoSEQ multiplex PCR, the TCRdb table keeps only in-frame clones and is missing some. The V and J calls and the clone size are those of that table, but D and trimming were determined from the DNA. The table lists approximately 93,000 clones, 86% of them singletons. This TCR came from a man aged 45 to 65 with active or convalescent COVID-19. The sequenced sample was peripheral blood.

CDR3 in DNA: TGCGCCAGCAGTGAGTCGATAGCGGGGGAAGAGACCCAGTACTTC. It specifies CASSESIAGEETQYF. The J gene is TRBJ2-5, the V gene TRBV10-1, with 9 bases identical to TRBD2. The CDR3 has 15 amino acids. Germline V lookup: CDR1 WNHNN, CDR2 SYGVQD (reference sequence). V lost 0 bases, J lost 3 bases, and 2 bases stayed unmatched.